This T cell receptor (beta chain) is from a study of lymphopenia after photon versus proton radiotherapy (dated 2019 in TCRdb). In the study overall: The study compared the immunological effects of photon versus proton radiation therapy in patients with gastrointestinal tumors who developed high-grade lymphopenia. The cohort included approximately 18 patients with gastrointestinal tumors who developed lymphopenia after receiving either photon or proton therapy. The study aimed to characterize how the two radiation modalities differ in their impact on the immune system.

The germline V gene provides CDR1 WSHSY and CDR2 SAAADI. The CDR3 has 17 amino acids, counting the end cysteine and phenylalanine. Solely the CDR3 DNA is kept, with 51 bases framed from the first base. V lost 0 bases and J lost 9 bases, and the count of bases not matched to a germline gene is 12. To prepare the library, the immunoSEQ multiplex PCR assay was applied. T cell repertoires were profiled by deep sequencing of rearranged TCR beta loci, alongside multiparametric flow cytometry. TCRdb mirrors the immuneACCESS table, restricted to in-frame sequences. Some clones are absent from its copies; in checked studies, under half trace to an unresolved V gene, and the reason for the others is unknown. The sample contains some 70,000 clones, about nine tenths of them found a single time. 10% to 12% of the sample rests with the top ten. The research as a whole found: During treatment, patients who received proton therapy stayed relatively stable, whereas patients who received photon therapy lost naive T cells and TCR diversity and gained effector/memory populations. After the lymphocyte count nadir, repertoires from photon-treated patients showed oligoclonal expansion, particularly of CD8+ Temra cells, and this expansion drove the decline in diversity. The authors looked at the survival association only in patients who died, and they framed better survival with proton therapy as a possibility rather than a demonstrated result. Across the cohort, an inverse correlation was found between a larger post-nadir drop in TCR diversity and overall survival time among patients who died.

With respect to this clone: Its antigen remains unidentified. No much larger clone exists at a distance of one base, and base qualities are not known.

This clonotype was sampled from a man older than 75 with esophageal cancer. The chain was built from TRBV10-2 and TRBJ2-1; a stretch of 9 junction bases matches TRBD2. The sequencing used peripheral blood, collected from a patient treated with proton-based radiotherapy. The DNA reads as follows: TGCGCCAGCAGTGAGTCGATCTGGTCTAGCGGGAAGAGTGAGCAGTTCTTC. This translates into CASSESIWSSGKSEQFF.